This T cell receptor beta chain emerged from a study of T-cell reconstitution after alpha-beta-depleted transplantation in children. Library preparation (for TCRbeta) was performed with unique molecular identifiers. TCRdb reprocessed the PCR reads via MiXCR and lists one record per CDR3 protein. The sample contains approximately 640,000 distinct CDR3 sequences, approximately 16% of which appear only once. V lost 6 bases, J lost 3 bases, and 9 bases stayed unmatched. This CDR3 has 15 amino acids. In germline, CDR1 is SGHTA, CDR2 FQGNSA. Sequenced material: PBMCs from the stem cell graft donor, taken from the stem cell graft. The chain uses TRBV7-2 and TRBJ2-5; 8 bases are shared with TRBD2. This TCR was recovered from a human donor who donated a stem cell graft to a child with acute myeloid leukemia. The CDR3 here is CASRKGRGVEETQYF. The CDR3 nucleotides read TGTGCCAGCAGGAAGGGGCGGGGGGTAGAAGAGACCCAGTACTTC.